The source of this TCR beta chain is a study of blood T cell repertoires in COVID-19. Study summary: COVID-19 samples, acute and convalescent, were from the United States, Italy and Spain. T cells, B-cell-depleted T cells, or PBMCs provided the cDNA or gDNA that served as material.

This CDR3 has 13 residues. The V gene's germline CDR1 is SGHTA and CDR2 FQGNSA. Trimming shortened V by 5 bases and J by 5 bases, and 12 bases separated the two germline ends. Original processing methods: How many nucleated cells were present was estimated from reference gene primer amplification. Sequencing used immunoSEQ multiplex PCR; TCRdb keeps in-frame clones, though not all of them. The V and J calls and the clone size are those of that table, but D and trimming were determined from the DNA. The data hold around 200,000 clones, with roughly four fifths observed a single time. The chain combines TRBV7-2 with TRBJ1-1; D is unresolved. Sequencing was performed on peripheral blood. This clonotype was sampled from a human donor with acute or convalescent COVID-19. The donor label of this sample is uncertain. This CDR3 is CASSIRRDTEAFF. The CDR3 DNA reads TGTGCCAGCAGCATCAGGAGGGATACTGAAGCTTTCTTT.